This entry is about one TCR beta chain. Looked up from germline, CDR1 is SGHRS and CDR2 is YFSETQ. The CDR3 totals 15 residues. V shed 3 bases, J shed 7 bases, and the junction held 11 bases outside the gene matches. Graves' hyperthyroidism is called stable when ophthalmopathy does not progress within 18 months. Newly diagnosed patients aged 18 to 65 had hyperthyroidism of under 2 months' duration. Those patients with uncontrolled infection, other autoimmune disease, pregnancy or lactation were excluded. This specimen comes from a study of T cells in Graves' hyperthyroidism and ophthalmopathy. Overall study context: Once the initial diagnosis was made, peripheral blood was obtained before any treatment.

Amplification yielded TCR beta CDR3 regions, with RNA transcripts as the source. HTBI primers were the set used in a first-round RT-PCR of the TCR CDR3. TCRdb fed the multiplex PCR reads into MiXCR, producing one record per CDR3 protein. This sample has approximately 600,000 distinct CDR3 sequences, with roughly 17% found just once. The V call is TRBV5-1, the J call TRBJ1-2; 8 bases agree with TRBD1. This clonotype was obtained from a woman in her twenties or thirties with Graves' hyperthyroidism. The sequenced material came from blood. The chain's CDR3 is CASSSYRGSGSGYTF. As DNA, the CDR3 is TGCGCCAGCAGCTCGTACAGGGGGAGCGGCTCTGGCTACACCTTC.